The present T cell receptor beta chain was sequenced within a study of human T cells and chemical hapten exposure. The wider study: Across the whole study, which lasted roughly five months, patients were given diphenylcyclopropenone on the scalp once a week. Largely, small differences in pooled library volume made per-sample TCR yields vary. General study points: Sensitizing to DPC left TCRs with a frequency above 1 in 1000 unaltered. Expanded TCRs formed significantly more large CDR3 similarity clusters than controls.

TCRdb processed the RACE reads anew with MiXCR; each CDR3 protein has one entry. The profile shows just under 350,000 distinct CDR3 sequences, under 9% of them singletons. Sample time point: patch test 1, 2 weeks after DPC sensitization. Treatment given: therapeutic diphenylcyclopropenone sensitization with weekly scalp DPC. The length of the CDR3 is 14 residues. With 1 base removed from V and 8 bases from J, the gap between germline ends came to 14 bases. Germline CDR1 reads SGHDN; CDR2 reads FVKESK. Points on this clonotype: Antigen: not known.

The sample here was whole blood, taken in connection with sensitization to the hapten diphenylcyclopropenone (DPC). The receptor was derived from a woman aged 18-35 years with alopecia areata. Some clones in this sample may be carry-over from other donors' samples. V and J are TRBV14 and TRBJ1-2; TRBD1 is a possible D gene (5 bases). In DNA form, the CDR3 reads TGTGCCAGCAGCCAAGTGCCTTTCGGACAAGGCTACACCTTC. It encodes CASSQVPFGQGYTF.